This T cell receptor beta chain was captured in a study of blood T cell repertoires in COVID-19. Study information: COVID-19 samples collected from the United States, Italy and Spain covered acute and convalescent phases.

Per the original methods: Amplification of reference gene primers was used by the study to estimate nucleated cell counts. Here immunoSEQ multiplex PCR was the method, and the copy in TCRdb shows in-frame clones only, minus some. The D gene and trimming were derived from the DNA, and the V and J assignments and clone size from that table. The sample shows approximately 79,000 clones, approximately 90% of them seen only once. The CDR3 sequence is 14 residues long. Germline V lookup: CDR1 SGHVS, CDR2 FNYEAQ. The V end was cut by 5 bases, the J end by 8 bases, with 18 bases between. This receptor was identified in a man between 60 and 75 years old with acute or convalescent COVID-19. Sequenced: peripheral blood. V gene TRBV7-6 combines with J gene TRBJ1-2; D possibly corresponds to TRBD1 (5 bases). The CDR3: CASSRDSLAGGYTF. In DNA, the CDR3 is TGTGCCAGCAGCCGGGACTCACTCGCGGGAGGCTACACCTTC.